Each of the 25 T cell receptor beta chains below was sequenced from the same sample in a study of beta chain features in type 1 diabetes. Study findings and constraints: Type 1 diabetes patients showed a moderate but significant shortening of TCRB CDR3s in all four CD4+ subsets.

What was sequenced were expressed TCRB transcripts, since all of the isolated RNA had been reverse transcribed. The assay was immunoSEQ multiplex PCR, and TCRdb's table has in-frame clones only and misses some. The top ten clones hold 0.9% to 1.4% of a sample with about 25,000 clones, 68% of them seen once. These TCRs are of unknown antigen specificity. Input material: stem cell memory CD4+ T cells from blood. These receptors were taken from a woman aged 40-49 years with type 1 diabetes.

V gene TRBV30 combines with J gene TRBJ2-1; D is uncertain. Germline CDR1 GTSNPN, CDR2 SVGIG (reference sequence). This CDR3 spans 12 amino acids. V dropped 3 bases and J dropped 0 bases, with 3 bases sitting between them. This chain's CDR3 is CAWSHSYNEQFF. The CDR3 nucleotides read TGTGCCTGGAGCCACTCCTACAATGAGCAGTTCTTC.

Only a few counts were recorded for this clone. The CDR3 coding sequence is TGTGCCAGCAGCCAAGGAGAGAATCAGCCCCAGCATTTT. The encoded protein is CASSQGENQPQHF. This chain links TRBV5-4 with TRBJ1-5, with D unresolved. This CDR3 is 13 amino acids long. Trimming removed 4 bases from V and 4 bases from J, with 9 bases in between. CDR1 SGHNT and CDR2 YYREEE come from the germline V gene (reference sequence).

In nucleotides, the CDR3 is TGTGCCAGCACTGGGGAAGGGGGCAGAGTCGAGCTGTTTTTT. This sequence encodes CASTGEGGRVELFF. This chain uses TRBV6-1 with TRBJ2-2; 7 positions match TRBD1. The CDR3 runs to 14 residues. V lost 7 bases, J lost 11 bases, and 13 bases stayed unmatched. The germline gives CDR1 MNHNS, CDR2 SASEGT.

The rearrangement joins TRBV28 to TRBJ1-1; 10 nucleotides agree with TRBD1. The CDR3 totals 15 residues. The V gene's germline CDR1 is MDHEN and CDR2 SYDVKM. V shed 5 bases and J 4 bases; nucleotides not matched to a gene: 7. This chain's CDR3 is CASSPRTGGRTEAFF. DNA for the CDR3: TGTGCCAGCAGTCCCCGGACAGGGGGGCGCACTGAAGCTTTCTTT.

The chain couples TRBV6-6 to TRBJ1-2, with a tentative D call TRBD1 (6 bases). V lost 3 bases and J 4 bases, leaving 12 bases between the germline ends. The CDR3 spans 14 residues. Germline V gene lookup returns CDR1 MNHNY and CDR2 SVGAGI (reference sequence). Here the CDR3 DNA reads TGTGCCAGCAGTTATGTAGCAGGGGTCTATGGCTACACCTTC. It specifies CASSYVAGVYGYTF.

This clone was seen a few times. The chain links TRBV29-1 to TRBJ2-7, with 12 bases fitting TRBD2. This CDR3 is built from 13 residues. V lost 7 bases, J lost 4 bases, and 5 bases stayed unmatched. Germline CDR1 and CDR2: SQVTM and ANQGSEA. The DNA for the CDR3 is TGCAGCGGGCTAGCGGGGGGGTCTTACGAGCAGTACTTC. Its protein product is CSGLAGGSYEQYF.

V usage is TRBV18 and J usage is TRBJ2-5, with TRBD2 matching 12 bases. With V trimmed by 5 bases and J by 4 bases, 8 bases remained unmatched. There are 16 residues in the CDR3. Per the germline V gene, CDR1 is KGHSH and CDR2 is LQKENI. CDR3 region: CASSKTSGSEGETQYF. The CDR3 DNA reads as TGTGCCAGCTCAAAGACTAGCGGGAGTGAGGGAGAGACCCAGTACTTC.

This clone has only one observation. In nucleotides, the CDR3 is TGTGCCAGCAGTTTCCGGGACAGGGGCACTGAAGCTTTCTTT. Translation: CASSFRDRGTEAFF. V gene TRBV6-1 combines with J gene TRBJ1-1, with 10 bases aligning to TRBD1. The germline V gene encodes CDR1 MNHNS and CDR2 SASEGT. The V gene end was trimmed by 5 bases and the J gene end by 4 bases; junction bases not matched to a gene: 4. The CDR3 loop spans 14 amino acids.

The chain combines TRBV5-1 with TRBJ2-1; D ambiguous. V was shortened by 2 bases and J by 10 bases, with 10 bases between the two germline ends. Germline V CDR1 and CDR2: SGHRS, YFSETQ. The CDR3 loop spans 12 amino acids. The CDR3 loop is CASSFDSLEQFF. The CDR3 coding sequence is TGCGCCAGCAGCTTTGACTCCTTGGAGCAGTTCTTC.

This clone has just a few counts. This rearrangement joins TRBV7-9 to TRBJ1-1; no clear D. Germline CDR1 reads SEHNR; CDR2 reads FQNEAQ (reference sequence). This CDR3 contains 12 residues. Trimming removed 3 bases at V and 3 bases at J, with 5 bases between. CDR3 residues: CASSFTDTEAFF. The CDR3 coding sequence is TGTGCCAGCAGCTTTACGGACACTGAAGCTTTCTTT.

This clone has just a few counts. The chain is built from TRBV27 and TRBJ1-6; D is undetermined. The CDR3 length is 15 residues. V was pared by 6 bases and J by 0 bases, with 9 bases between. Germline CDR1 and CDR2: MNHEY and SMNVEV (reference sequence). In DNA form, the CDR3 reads TGTGCCAGCAGCCTGACTCTCTCCTATAATTCACCCCTCCACTTT. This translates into CASSLTLSYNSPLHF.

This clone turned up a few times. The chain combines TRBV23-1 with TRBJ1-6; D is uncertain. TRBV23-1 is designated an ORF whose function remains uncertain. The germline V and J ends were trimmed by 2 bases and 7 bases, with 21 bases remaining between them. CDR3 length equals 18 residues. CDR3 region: CASSQTSNDWRRNSPLHF. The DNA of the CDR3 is TGCGCCAGCAGTCAAACCTCCAATGATTGGCGGAGGAATTCACCCCTCCACTTT.

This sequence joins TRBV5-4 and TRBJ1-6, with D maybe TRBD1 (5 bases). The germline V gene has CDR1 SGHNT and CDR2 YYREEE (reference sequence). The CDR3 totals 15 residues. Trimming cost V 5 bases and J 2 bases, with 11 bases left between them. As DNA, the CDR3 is TGTGCCAGCAGGGAGGGGAGCGCCTATAATTCACCCCTCCACTTT. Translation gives CASREGSAYNSPLHF.

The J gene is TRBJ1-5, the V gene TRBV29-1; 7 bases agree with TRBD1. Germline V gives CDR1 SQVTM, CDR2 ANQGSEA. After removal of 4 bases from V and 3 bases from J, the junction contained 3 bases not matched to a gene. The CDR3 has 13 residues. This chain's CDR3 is CSVGQGNNQPQHF. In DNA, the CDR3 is TGCAGCGTTGGACAGGGTAACAATCAGCCCCAGCATTTT.

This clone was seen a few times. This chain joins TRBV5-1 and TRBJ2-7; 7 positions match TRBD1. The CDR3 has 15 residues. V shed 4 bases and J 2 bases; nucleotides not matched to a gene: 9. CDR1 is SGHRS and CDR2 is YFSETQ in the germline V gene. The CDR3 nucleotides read TGCGCCAGCAGCCAAGGGACAGCTTCTACCTACGAGCAGTACTTC. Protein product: CASSQGTASTYEQYF. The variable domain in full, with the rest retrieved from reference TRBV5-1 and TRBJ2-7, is KAGVTQTPRYLIKTRGQQVTLSCSPISGHRSVSWYQQTPGQGLQFLFEYFSETQRNKGNFPGRFSGRQFSNSRSEMNVSTLELGDSALYLCASSQGTASTYEQYFGPGTRLTVT.

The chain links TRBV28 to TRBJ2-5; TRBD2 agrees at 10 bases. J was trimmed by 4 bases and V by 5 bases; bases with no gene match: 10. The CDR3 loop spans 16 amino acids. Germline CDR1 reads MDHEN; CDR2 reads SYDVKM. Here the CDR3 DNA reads TGTGCCAGCAGTCGACCCCTAGCGGGAGCCGCAGAGACCCAGTACTTC. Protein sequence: CASSRPLAGAAETQYF.

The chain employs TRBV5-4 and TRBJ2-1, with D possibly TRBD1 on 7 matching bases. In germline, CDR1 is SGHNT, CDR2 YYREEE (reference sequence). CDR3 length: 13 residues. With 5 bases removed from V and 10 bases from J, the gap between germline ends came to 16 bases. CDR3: CASSFGGGQEQFF. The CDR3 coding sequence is TGTGCCAGCAGTTTTGGAGGGGGCCAGGAGCAGTTCTTC.

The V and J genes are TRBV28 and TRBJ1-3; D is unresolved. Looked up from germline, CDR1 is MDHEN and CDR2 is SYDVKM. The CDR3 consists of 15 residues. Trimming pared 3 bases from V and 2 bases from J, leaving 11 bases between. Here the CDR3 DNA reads TGTGCCAGCAGTTTCCTCGGCGGGCCTGGAAACACCATATATTTT. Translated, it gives CASSFLGGPGNTIYF.

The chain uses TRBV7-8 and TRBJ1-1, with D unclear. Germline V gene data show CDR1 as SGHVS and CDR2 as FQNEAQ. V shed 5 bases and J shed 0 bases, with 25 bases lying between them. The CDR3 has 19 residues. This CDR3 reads CASSPNVMGYGVVNTEAFF. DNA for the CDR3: TGTGCCAGCAGCCCGAATGTCATGGGTTACGGGGTGGTGAACACTGAAGCTTTCTTT.

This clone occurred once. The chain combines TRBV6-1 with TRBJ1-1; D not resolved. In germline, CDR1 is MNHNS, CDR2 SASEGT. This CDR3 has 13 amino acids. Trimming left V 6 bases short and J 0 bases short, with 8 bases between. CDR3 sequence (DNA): TGTGCCAGCAGAGCTACAGTGAACACTGAAGCTTTCTTT. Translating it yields CASRATVNTEAFF.

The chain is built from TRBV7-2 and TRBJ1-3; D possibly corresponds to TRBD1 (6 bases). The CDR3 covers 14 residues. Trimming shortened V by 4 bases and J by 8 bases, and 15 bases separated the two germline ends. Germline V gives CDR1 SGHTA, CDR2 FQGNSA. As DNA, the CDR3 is TGTGCCAGCAGCTCAAACGGGGGGCCGGACACCATATATTTT. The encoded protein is CASSSNGGPDTIYF.

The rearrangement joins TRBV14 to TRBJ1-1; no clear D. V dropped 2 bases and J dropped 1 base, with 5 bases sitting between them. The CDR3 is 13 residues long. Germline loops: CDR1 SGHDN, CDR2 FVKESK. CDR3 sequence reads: CASSQTANTEAFF. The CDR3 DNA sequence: TGTGCCAGCAGCCAAACAGCGAACACTGAAGCTTTCTTT.

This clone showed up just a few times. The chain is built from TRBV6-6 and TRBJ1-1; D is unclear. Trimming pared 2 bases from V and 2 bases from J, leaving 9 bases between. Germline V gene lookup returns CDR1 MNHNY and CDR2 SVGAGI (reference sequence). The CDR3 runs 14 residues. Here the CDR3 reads CASSYSGLNTEAFF. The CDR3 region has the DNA TGTGCCAGCAGTTACAGCGGCCTCAACACTGAAGCTTTCTTT.

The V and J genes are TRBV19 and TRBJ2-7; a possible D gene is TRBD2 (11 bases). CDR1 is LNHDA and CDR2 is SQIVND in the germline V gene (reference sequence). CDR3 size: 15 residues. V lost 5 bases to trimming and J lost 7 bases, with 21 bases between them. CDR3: CASSHRLAGQGEQYF. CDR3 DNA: TGTGCCAGTAGTCATCGACTAGCGGGACAGGGGGAGCAGTACTTC. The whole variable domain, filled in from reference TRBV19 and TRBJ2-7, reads DGGITQSPKYLFRKEGQNVTLSCEQNLNHDAMYWYRQDPGQGLRLIYYSQIVNDFQKGDIAEGYSVSREKKESFPLTVTSAQKNPTAFYLCASSHRLAGQGEQYFGPGTRLTVT.

The CDR3 is CASSQGGSLGNEQFF. CDR3 DNA sequence: TGCGCCAGCAGCCAAGGAGGTTCCCTCGGCAATGAGCAGTTCTTC. V is TRBV4-1 and J is TRBJ2-1; no clear D gene. In germline, CDR1 is MGHRA, CDR2 YSYEKL. CDR3 length: 15 residues. V was shortened by 1 base and J by 6 bases, with 13 bases between the two germline ends.